The sequence of this T cell receptor beta chain was determined in a study of blood T cells in healthy people across ages. Then a second PCR, running roughly 7 to 12 cycles, was carried out with a sample-barcoded 5' primer and a J-beta primer mix. TCRdb ran MiXCR on the 5' RACE reads and lists one entry per CDR3 protein. Among about 1.5 million distinct CDR3 sequences listed, 35% to 45% were seen once. V shed 4 bases and J shed 2 bases, with 9 bases lying between them. Germline V gene lookup returns CDR1 MNHNS and CDR2 SASEGT. The CDR3 sequence is 14 residues long. J is TRBJ2-1 and V is TRBV6-1; no firm D call. This receptor was identified in a woman aged 18-29 years in good health. Sequencing was carried out using blood. The CDR3 region is CASSVKSAYNEQFF. Here the CDR3 DNA reads TGTGCCAGCAGTGTAAAGTCAGCCTACAATGAGCAGTTCTTC.